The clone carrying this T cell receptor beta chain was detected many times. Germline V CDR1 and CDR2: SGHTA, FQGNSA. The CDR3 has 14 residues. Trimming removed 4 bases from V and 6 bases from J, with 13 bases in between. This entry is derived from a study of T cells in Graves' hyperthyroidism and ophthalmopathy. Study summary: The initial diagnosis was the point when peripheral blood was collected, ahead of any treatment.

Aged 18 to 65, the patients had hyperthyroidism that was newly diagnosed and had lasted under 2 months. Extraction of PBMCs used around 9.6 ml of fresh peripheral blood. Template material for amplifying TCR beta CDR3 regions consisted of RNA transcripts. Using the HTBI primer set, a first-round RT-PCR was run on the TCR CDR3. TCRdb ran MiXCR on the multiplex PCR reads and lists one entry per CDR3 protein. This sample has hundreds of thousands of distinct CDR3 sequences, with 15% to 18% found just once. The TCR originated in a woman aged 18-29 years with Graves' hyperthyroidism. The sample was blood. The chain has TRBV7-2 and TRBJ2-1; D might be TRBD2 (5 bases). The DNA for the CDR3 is TGTGCCAGCAGCTCTGGGCGTGGAGGCAATGAGCAGTTCTTC. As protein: CASSSGRGGNEQFF.